This TCR beta chain was sequenced during a study of T cell responses to AZD1222 COVID-19 vaccine. The CDR3 has 16 amino acids. The V and J ends lost 4 bases and 7 bases, in that order; junction bases with no gene match: 11. Germline values: CDR1 SGHRS, CDR2 YFSETQ. Sequencing used immunoSEQ multiplex PCR; TCRdb keeps in-frame clones, though not all of them. The sample lists about 180,000 clones, approximately 94% occurring once. V usage is TRBV5-1 and J usage is TRBJ1-6; 7 bases agree with TRBD1. This receptor was obtained from an adult who received the AZD1222 COVID-19 vaccine. The sample in question was peripheral blood, obtained 28 days after the second AZD1222 dose. CDR3 residues: CASSTGTAVSNSPLHF. CDR3 nucleotides: TGCGCCAGCAGCACCGGGACAGCCGTCTCCAATTCACCCCTCCACTTT.